This T cell receptor (beta chain) was captured by sequencing in a study of blood T cell repertoires in COVID-19. V was shortened by 3 bases and J by 0 bases, with 7 bases between the two germline ends. Germline V lookup: CDR1 KGHDR, CDR2 SFDVKD. This CDR3 is built from 15 residues. In the case of this clone: Other DNA sequences of this sample code for an identical CDR3.

Clones were read by immunoSEQ multiplex PCR, and TCRdb kept only the in-frame ones, dropping some. The sample lists some 280,000 clones; 86% were seen once. The sequence derives from a woman aged 25 to 39 with active or convalescent COVID-19. The chain is built from TRBV24-1 and TRBJ2-2; D is ambiguous. Sequenced material: peripheral blood. DNA for the CDR3: TGTGCCACCAGTGATCCTACGACGAACACCGGGGAGCTGTTTTTT. Residues: CATSDPTTNTGELFF.